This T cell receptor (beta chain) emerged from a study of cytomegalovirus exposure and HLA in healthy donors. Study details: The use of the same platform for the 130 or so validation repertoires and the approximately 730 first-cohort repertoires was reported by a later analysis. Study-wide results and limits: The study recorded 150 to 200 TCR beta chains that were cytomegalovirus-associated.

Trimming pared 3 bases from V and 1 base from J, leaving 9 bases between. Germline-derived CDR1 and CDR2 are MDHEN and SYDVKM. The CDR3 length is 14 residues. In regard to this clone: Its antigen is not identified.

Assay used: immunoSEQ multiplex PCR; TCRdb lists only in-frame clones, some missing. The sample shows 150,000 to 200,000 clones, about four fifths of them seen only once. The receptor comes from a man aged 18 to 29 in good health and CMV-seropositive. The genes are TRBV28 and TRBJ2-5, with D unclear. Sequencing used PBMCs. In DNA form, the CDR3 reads TGTGCCAGCAGTTTCTTATCTTCCCAAGAGACCCAGTACTTC. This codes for CASSFLSSQETQYF. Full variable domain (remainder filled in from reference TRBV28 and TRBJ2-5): DVKVTQSSRYLVKRTGEKVFLECVQDMDHENMFWYRQDPGLGLRLIYFSYDVKMKEKGDIPEGYSVSREKKERFSLILESASTNQTSMYLCASSFLSSQETQYFGPGTRLLVL.